A selection of T cell receptor beta chains follows, all from one sample in a study of cytomegalovirus exposure and HLA in healthy donors. This table comes from immunoSEQ multiplex PCR, and its TCRdb copy is limited to in-frame clones, with some not included. The table counts around 140,000 clones; 0.96% lies in the top ten. Sequenced: PBMCs. These receptors were taken from a male donor in good health and CMV-seronegative. Both conserved end residues are part of each CDR3.

length | J | V | CDR3
14 | TRBJ2-3 | TRBV28 | CASTWGLGTDTQYF
14 | TRBJ2-7 | TRBV21-1 | CARRARGGSYEQYF
17 | TRBJ2-7 | TRBV5-1 | CASSLGPAGGFSDEQYF
15 | TRBJ2-3 | TRBV6-5 | CASSNRGGGTDTQYF
13 | TRBJ2-7 | TRBV19 | CASSKTGPSEQYF
16 | TRBJ2-7 | TRBV9 | CASSEGSGRLADEQYF
16 | TRBJ1-6 | TRBV28 | CASSRQGAGGNSPLHF
15 | TRBJ1-1 | TRBV7-2 | CASTRSLIPRGEAFF
14 | TRBJ2-7 | TRBV19 | CASSPKDRAYEQYF
12 | TRBJ1-2 | TRBV30 | CAWGLRAYGYTF
14 | TRBJ1-6 | TRBV28 | CASRRTGWSSPLHF
13 | TRBJ1-4 | TRBV4-2 | CASSQDTDEKLFF
11 | TRBJ2-1 | TRBV7-7 | CASSSGTQQFF
13 | TRBJ2-5 | TRBV7-9 | CASTPDREETQYF
16 | TRBJ2-2 | TRBV7-3 | CASSLNTGSLTGELFF
15 | TRBJ1-2 | TRBV6-5 | CASSSFRTGDAGYTF
11 | TRBJ2-3 | TRBV19 | CATRSEDTQYF
16 | TRBJ2-4 | TRBV7-2 | CASSLVGGGPGNIQYF
16 | TRBJ1-4 | TRBV25-1 | CASSRSAGRSNEKLFF
15 | TRBJ2-1 | TRBV18 | CASSPSGTSYNEQFF
13 | TRBJ1-6 | TRBV7-9 | CASSRDSNSPLHF
17 | TRBJ1-2 | TRBV11-2 | CASSLESLYTSAGGYTF
18 | TRBJ2-1 | TRBV5-1 | CASSLAAGGLSSYNEQFF
16 | TRBJ1-6 | TRBV28 | CASSPRQGSNNSPLHF
13 | TRBJ2-1 | TRBV27 | CASRATSVNEQFF
16 | TRBJ1-3 | TRBV28 | CASSPWMTNSGNTIYF
13 | TRBJ1-2 | TRBV11-2 | CASTLGQGSGYTF
15 | TRBJ2-7 | TRBV25-1 | CASSEGQGISYEQYF
14 | TRBJ2-7 | TRBV9 | CASSVGGGPYEQYF
15 | TRBJ1-5 | TRBV28 | CASSWSGGSNQPQHF
15 | TRBJ1-1 | TRBV18 | CASSPMTGSNTEAFF
15 | TRBJ2-7 | TRBV6-5 | CASRPPGQGVYEQYF
13 | TRBJ2-5 | TRBV6-5 | CASSYSGEETQYF
14 | TRBJ1-1 | TRBV19 | CASSPSGGVTEAFF
15 | TRBJ1-2 | TRBV15 | CATSRDSGALWGYTF
13 | TRBJ1-5 | TRBV6-1 | CASTVTGAQPQHF
14 | TRBJ2-2 | TRBV6-4 | CASRLGGNTGELFF
18 | TRBJ2-1 | TRBV11-3 | CASSSGDLGQGILHEQFF
13 | TRBJ1-2 | TRBV2 | CASRPDRGSGYTF
15 | TRBJ2-7 | TRBV27 | CASKPIAGVAHEQYF
15 | TRBJ2-1 | TRBV6-1 | CATTPRTSGFDEQFF
15 | TRBJ2-7 | TRBV13 | CASSFRDRGLDEQYF
14 | TRBJ2-5 | TRBV16 | CASSQGAKPKTQYF
15 | TRBJ1-5 | TRBV6-5 | CASSLGTGVGQPQHF
19 | TRBJ2-1 | TRBV27 | CASSSPRAFGTRRYNEQFF
15 | TRBJ1-4 | TRBV5-1 | CASRGTGATNEKLFF
16 | TRBJ1-3 | TRBV18 | CASSPPGVLSGNTIYF
14 | TRBJ2-7 | TRBV15 | CATSRDRGSYEQYF
13 | TRBJ1-1 | TRBV4-2 | CASSPRGNTEAFF
12 | TRBJ2-1 | TRBV6-5 | CASREGYNEQFF
14 | TRBJ2-7 | TRBV19 | CASSPGLGSYEQYF
16 | TRBJ2-1 | TRBV18 | CASSPVGRALINEQFF
14 | TRBJ2-7 | TRBV30 | CAWSVLVGEGEQYF
16 | TRBJ2-1 | TRBV5-1 | CASSKISGRANNEQFF
15 | TRBJ1-3 | TRBV14 | CASSQVPYSGNTIYF
13 | TRBJ1-2 | TRBV30 | CAWSLGRDYGYTF
16 | TRBJ1-2 | TRBV2 | CASSETRSGGNYGYTF
13 | TRBJ1-2 | TRBV30 | CAWSMDLDYGYTF
13 | TRBJ1-2 | TRBV30 | CAWSHDRGYGYTF
12 | TRBJ1-1 | TRBV6-5 | CASSSTDVGAFF